The 26 T cell receptor beta chains presented below share a single source sample, sequenced in a study of shared clonotypes between healthy human individuals. Here immunoSEQ multiplex PCR was the method, and the copy in TCRdb shows in-frame clones only, minus some. The profile shows roughly 2,000,000 clones, approximately 94% of them singletons. Positive CCR7 selection of CD45RO-negative cells yielded the naive CD8 cells, and terminally differentiated effector memory CD45RA+ cells were excluded. Material for sequencing was naive CD8+ T cells sorted from blood. These TCRs come from a man aged 18 to 35 in good health.

This chain joins TRBV28 and TRBJ1-5, with 12 bases lining up with TRBD1. There are 16 residues in the CDR3. V was pared by 3 bases and J by 7 bases, with 7 bases of the junction left unmatched. The germline V gene encodes CDR1 MDHEN and CDR2 SYDVKM. CDR3 loop: CASSFRDRGRGQPQHF. The DNA for the CDR3 is TGTGCCAGCAGTTTCCGGGACAGGGGGCGCGGGCAGCCCCAGCATTTT.

The chain recombines TRBV6-6 with TRBJ1-1; the match to TRBD1 covers 7 bases. Trimming cost V 2 bases and J 6 bases; bases outside gene matches: 12. There are 16 residues in the CDR3. The germline CDR1 and CDR2 sequences are MNHNY and SVGAGI (reference sequence). Written as DNA, the CDR3 is TGTGCCAGCAGTTACGGGACGGGGCAGGGGGAGGCTGAAGCTTTCTTT. Translated: CASSYGTGQGEAEAFF.

The genes are TRBV7-9 and TRBJ1-1; TRBD1 aligns across 7 bases. The CDR3 contains 13 residues. CDR1 and CDR2 (germline): SEHNR, FQNEAQ (reference sequence). Trimming cost V 4 bases and J 1 base; bases outside gene matches: 0. In DNA, the CDR3 is TGTGCCAGCAGCTGGACAGGGAACACTGAAGCTTTCTTT. Translating it yields CASSWTGNTEAFF.

The rearrangement links TRBV7-9 to TRBJ2-2, with 8 bases aligning to TRBD2. CDR3 length: 15 amino acids. V lost 4 bases and J lost 6; bases outside the gene matches: 7. In germline, CDR1 is SEHNR, CDR2 FQNEAQ (reference sequence). This CDR3 reads CASSSTSEVPGELFF. The CDR3 region has the DNA TGTGCCAGCAGCTCGACTAGCGAAGTGCCCGGGGAGCTGTTTTTT. Combining the CDR3 with reference TRBV7-9 and TRBJ2-2 gives the whole variable domain DTGVSQNPRHKITKRGQNVTFRCDPISEHNRLYWYRQTLGQGPEFLTYFQNEAQLEKSRLLSDRFSAERPKGSFSTLEIQRTEQGDSAMYLCASSSTSEVPGELFFGEGSRLTVL.

V and J are TRBV7-8 and TRBJ2-2; the D is unclear. Trimming removed 5 bases from V and 6 bases from J, with 7 bases in between. The CDR3 has 12 residues. Per germline, CDR1 SGHVS and CDR2 FQNEAQ. The CDR3 coding sequence is TGTGCCAGCAGCCAGTCGGCCGGGGAGCTGTTTTTT. Amino acids: CASSQSAGELFF.

The chain links TRBV5-8 to TRBJ1-6, with D unclear. The germline CDR1 and CDR2 sequences are SGHTS and YDEGEE. The CDR3 extends over 14 amino acids. Trimming pared 3 bases from V and 7 bases from J, leaving 11 bases between. The DNA of the CDR3 is TGTGCCAGCAGCTCGACCAACGGGAATTCACCCCTCCACTTT. Its protein is CASSSTNGNSPLHF.

With respect to this clone: Other DNA sequences within the sample encode an identical CDR3. The rearrangement uses TRBV4-1 and TRBJ2-7; D tentatively fits TRBD1 or TRBD2 (5 bases each). There are 15 residues in the CDR3. The ends were cut back, 0 bases at V and 0 bases at J, with 9 bases in the middle. Per germline, CDR1 MGHRA and CDR2 YSYEKL. CDR3 DNA sequence: TGCGCCAGCAGCCAAGAGGGGGTCGGCTCCTACGAGCAGTACTTC. This sequence encodes CASSQEGVGSYEQYF.

V is TRBV7-9 and J is TRBJ2-3; TRBD1 agrees at 10 bases. Germline V lookup: CDR1 SEHNR, CDR2 FQNEAQ (reference sequence). V was clipped by 0 bases and J by 4 bases; unmatched bases: 1. CDR3 length equals 15 residues. The CDR3 region is CASSLAGTGADTQYF. The CDR3 DNA is TGTGCCAGCAGCTTAGCCGGGACAGGGGCAGATACGCAGTATTTT.

CDR3 bases: TGTGCCACCAGCCGGCGACTAGCCTACAATGAGCAGTTCTTC. Amino acid sequence: CATSRRLAYNEQFF. The gene calls are TRBV15 and TRBJ2-1; a possible D gene is TRBD2 (6 bases). V lost 5 bases and J 2 bases, leaving 10 bases between the germline ends. The CDR3 length is 14 residues. Germline CDR1 and CDR2: LNHNV and YYDKDF (reference sequence).

CDR3 in amino acids: CASSSRVGKINYGYTF. The CDR3 bases are TGTGCCAGCAGCTCACGGGTGGGGAAAATAAACTATGGCTACACCTTC. This chain links TRBV5-8 with TRBJ1-2, with D uncertain. The germline CDR1 and CDR2 sequences are SGHTS and YDEGEE. V was trimmed by 3 bases and J by 2 bases, leaving 17 bases between them. This CDR3 region has 16 residues.

CDR3 coding DNA: TGTGCCAGCAGTCCCTATTTGGGAGAAACAGGAAACACCATATATTTT. Translation gives CASSPYLGETGNTIYF. V is TRBV27 and J is TRBJ1-3; D not certain. The CDR3 runs to 16 residues. Trimming stripped 5 bases from V and 4 bases from J, with 18 bases between. From germline, CDR1 is MNHEY and CDR2 SMNVEV (reference sequence).

The chain is built from TRBV6-5 and TRBJ2-7; tentatively, D is TRBD2 (5 bases). Trimming removed 2 bases at V and 4 bases at J, with 15 bases between. This CDR3 region has 15 residues. Germline CDR1 MNHEY, CDR2 SVGAGI. CDR3: CASSYADWKGYEQYF. In nucleotides, the CDR3 is TGTGCCAGCAGTTACGCGGACTGGAAAGGTTACGAGCAGTACTTC.

The CDR3 nucleotides read TGTGCCAGCAGACCTTTAGCGGAAGGGGCAGATACGCAGTATTTT. Translating gives CASRPLAEGADTQYF. This rearrangement joins TRBV6-5 to TRBJ2-3; D possibly corresponds to TRBD2 (6 bases). The CDR3 covers 15 residues. Germline CDR1 reads MNHEY; CDR2 reads SVGAGI. The V end lost 6 bases, the J end lost 4 bases, and 17 bases lay between the germline ends.

V gene TRBV6-1 combines with J gene TRBJ1-1; D is perhaps TRBD1 (5 bases). The germline CDR1 and CDR2 sequences are MNHNS and SASEGT. This CDR3 has 16 amino acids. V lost 3 bases to trimming and J lost 1 base, with 15 bases between them. The CDR3 spells CASSDLGVEGNTEAFF. The CDR3 bases are TGTGCCAGCAGTGATTTGGGGGTGGAGGGGAACACTGAAGCTTTCTTT.

This clone was seen once. The chain is built from TRBV7-9 and TRBJ2-7; D uncertain. CDR1 and CDR2 from the germline V gene are SEHNR and FQNEAQ (reference sequence). This CDR3 spans 15 amino acids. V lost 1 base and J 2 bases, leaving 12 bases between the germline ends. CDR3 protein: CASSLESDRPYEQYF. CDR3 coding DNA: TGTGCCAGCAGCTTAGAATCTGACCGACCCTACGAGCAGTACTTC.

V gene TRBV5-1 combines with J gene TRBJ2-3; 8 nucleotides align to TRBD1. CDR3 size: 17 residues. Germline CDR1 and CDR2: SGHRS and YFSETQ. With V trimmed by 1 base and J by 4 bases, 11 bases remained unmatched. The CDR3 spells CASSLLAAGGMADTQYF. The CDR3 DNA follows: TGCGCCAGCAGCTTGTTAGCGGCAGGGGGCATGGCAGATACGCAGTATTTT.

The chain carries TRBV19 and TRBJ2-2; 7 positions agree with TRBD1. The ends lost 3 bases at V and 4 bases at J; junction bases unmatched: 5. The CDR3 totals 15 residues. Per the germline V gene, CDR1 is LNHDA and CDR2 is SQIVND (reference sequence). Here the CDR3 reads CASSINRGSTGELFF. CDR3 coding DNA: TGTGCCAGTAGTATTAACAGGGGCAGCACCGGGGAGCTGTTTTTT.

The rearrangement links TRBV5-6 to TRBJ1-1, with 11 positions matching TRBD1. CDR1 is SGHDT, CDR2 YYEEEE, per germline. The CDR3 extends over 13 amino acids. Losses at the gene ends were 0 bases for V and 8 bases for J; bases not matched to a gene: 0. This chain's CDR3 is CASSLGTGGEAFF. In nucleotides, the CDR3 is TGTGCCAGCAGCTTGGGGACAGGGGGCGAAGCTTTCTTT.

The chain couples TRBV11-3 to TRBJ2-7; D is unresolved. The CDR3 spans 12 residues. The V gene lost 3 bases and the J gene lost 6 bases, with 9 bases spanning the gap. Germline V gives CDR1 SGHNT, CDR2 YENEEA. This CDR3 reads CASSLGPTEQYF. DNA of the CDR3: TGTGCCAGCAGCTTGGGCCCAACCGAGCAGTACTTC. Supplemented by reference TRBV11-3 and TRBJ2-7, the full variable domain reads EAGVVQSPRYKIIEKKQPVAFWCNPISGHNTLYWYLQNLGQGPELLIRYENEEAVDDSQLPKDRFSAERLKGVDSTLKIQPAELGDSAVYLCASSLGPTEQYFGPGTRLTVT.

Only one count was recorded for this clone. The CDR3 DNA sequence: TGTGCCAGCAGTTTAGGGGACAGGGCGGATACGCAGTATTTT. Translated: CASSLGDRADTQYF. The chain joins TRBV28 to TRBJ2-3; 9 bases agree with TRBD1. The CDR3 is made up of 14 amino acids. The germline CDR1 and CDR2 sequences are MDHEN and SYDVKM. The V gene end was trimmed by 2 bases and the J gene end by 6 bases; junction bases not matched to a gene: 3.

With respect to this clone: The same CDR3 can be traced to other DNA sequences in this sample. The J gene is TRBJ2-7, the V gene TRBV9; 11 nucleotides match TRBD2. J lost 3 bases, V lost 3 bases, and 2 bases had no gene match. Germline CDR1 SGDLS, CDR2 YYNGEE. This CDR3 is built from 14 residues. This chain's CDR3 is CASSETSGGYEQYF. As DNA, the CDR3 is TGTGCCAGCAGCGAAACTAGCGGGGGCTACGAGCAGTACTTC. Complete variable domain (other parts from reference TRBV9 and TRBJ2-7): DSGVTQTPKHLITATGQRVTLRCSPRSGDLSVYWYQQSLDQGLQFLIQYYNGEERAKGNILERFSAQQFPDLHSELNLSSLELGDSALYFCASSETSGGYEQYFGPGTRLTVT.

This chain links TRBV4-3 with TRBJ2-3, with TRBD2 matching over 11 bases. Germline CDR1 is LGHNA and CDR2 is YSLEER. This CDR3 has 16 amino acids. The V gene end was trimmed by 0 bases and the J gene end by 4 bases; junction bases not matched to a gene: 3. The CDR3 sequence is CASSQDLAGGPDTQYF. The DNA of the CDR3 is TGCGCCAGCAGCCAAGATCTAGCGGGAGGCCCAGATACGCAGTATTTT.

J is TRBJ1-1 and V is TRBV28; tentative D call: TRBD1 (5 bases). The CDR3 spans 15 residues. The V and J ends lost 2 bases and 3 bases respectively, with 13 bases between them. Germline values: CDR1 MDHEN, CDR2 SYDVKM. The CDR3 loop is CASSLTEGEYTEAFF. In DNA form, the CDR3 reads TGTGCCAGCAGTTTAACTGAAGGGGAATACACTGAAGCTTTCTTT.

The V call is TRBV4-1, the J call TRBJ1-6; 8 positions match TRBD1. CDR1 and CDR2 from the germline V gene are MGHRA and YSYEKL. Trimming at V came to 6 bases and at J to 13 bases, leaving 11 bases not matched to a gene. The length of the CDR3 is 14 residues. CDR3 amino acids: CASSPPGQESPLHF. The CDR3 DNA reads TGCGCCAGCAGTCCACCGGGACAGGAGAGTCCCCTCCACTTT.

The chain couples TRBV2 to TRBJ2-3; TRBD2 agrees at 11 bases. The CDR3 is made up of 21 amino acids. Trimming at V came to 4 bases and at J to 3 bases, leaving 21 bases not matched to a gene. Per germline, CDR1 SNHLY and CDR2 FYNNEI. The CDR3 DNA reads as TGTGCCAGCAGTGGTTATTGGGTAGCGGGAGGGGTTCGGGTTAATACAGATACGCAGTATTTT. It translates to CASSGYWVAGGVRVNTDTQYF.

With respect to this clone: Other DNA sequences in this specimen translate into the identical CDR3. The rearrangement links TRBV28 to TRBJ1-5; D not certain. V shed 2 bases and J shed 3 bases, with 5 bases lying between them. The CDR3 runs to 13 residues. Looked up from germline, CDR1 is MDHEN and CDR2 is SYDVKM. The DNA of the CDR3 is TGTGCCAGCAGTTTAGGCCCCAATCAGCCCCAGCATTTT. Translation gives CASSLGPNQPQHF. The variable domain in full, with the rest retrieved from reference TRBV28 and TRBJ1-5, is DVKVTQSSRYLVKRTGEKVFLECVQDMDHENMFWYRQDPGLGLRLIYFSYDVKMKEKGDIPEGYSVSREKKERFSLILESASTNQTSMYLCASSLGPNQPQHFGDGTRLSIL.